The next 22 T cell receptor beta chains were all read from a single sample in a study of blood T cell repertoires in COVID-19. Sequencing was performed with immunoSEQ multiplex PCR; in TCRdb, only in-frame clones are kept and a portion is missing. Here the sample spans roughly 16,000 clones, about 81% being singletons. The sequenced sample was peripheral blood. The origin of the receptors is a man aged 55 to 70 with acute or convalescent COVID-19.

This clone was detected only once. The V gene is TRBV12-1, the J gene TRBJ1-6. TRBV12-1 is a known pseudogene. The CDR3 sequence is 12 residues long. The CDR3 sequence: CASSSSESPLHF. The CDR3 region has the DNA TGTGCCAGCAGCTCAAGCGAGTCACCCCTCCACTTT.

V usage is TRBV18 and J usage is TRBJ2-6; D possibly corresponds to TRBD2 (6 bases). The V and J ends lost 6 bases and 2 bases respectively, with 11 bases between them. In germline, CDR1 is KGHSH, CDR2 LQKENI. The CDR3 consists of 15 residues. The CDR3 spells CASSPGLPGANVLTF. In DNA, the CDR3 is TGTGCCAGCTCGCCGGGACTGCCTGGGGCCAACGTCCTGACTTTC.

V and J are TRBV19 and TRBJ2-7; 7 nucleotides align to TRBD1. V lost 5 bases and J lost 1; bases outside the gene matches: 5. The CDR3 length is 14 residues. In germline, CDR1 is LNHDA, CDR2 SQIVND (reference sequence). DNA of the CDR3: TGTGCCAGTAGTTTCCGGGACAGATCCTACGAGCAGTACTTC. It codes for CASSFRDRSYEQYF.

The chain combines TRBV27 with TRBJ1-1; D is uncertain. CDR3 length: 11 amino acids. V was clipped by 4 bases and J by 9 bases, with 9 bases between them. Germline values: CDR1 MNHEY, CDR2 SMNVEV (reference sequence). CDR3 sequence: CASSYREKAFF. The CDR3 DNA reads TGTGCCAGCAGTTATCGAGAAAAAGCTTTCTTT.

J is TRBJ1-3 and V is TRBV5-4; D is possibly TRBD1 (5 bases). Trimming pared 4 bases from V and 0 bases from J, leaving 11 bases between. CDR1 and CDR2 (germline): SGHNT, YYREEE (reference sequence). The CDR3 totals 15 residues. The CDR3 spells CASSPGGDSGNTIYF. CDR3 nucleotides: TGTGCCAGCAGCCCCGGGGGGGACTCTGGAAACACCATATATTTT.

The rearrangement uses TRBV19 and TRBJ1-2; the D is unclear. Germline V gene sequence: CDR1 LNHDA, CDR2 SQIVND (reference sequence). The CDR3 is 15 amino acids. The V end lost 2 bases, the J end lost 0 bases, and 10 bases lay between the germline ends. The DNA for the CDR3 is TGTGCCAGTAGTATATCGGTGGGAGCTAACTATGGCTACACCTTC. Its translation is CASSISVGANYGYTF.

The CDR3 spells CARPQGLSSGNTIYF. The CDR3 DNA follows: TGTGCCAGACCCCAGGGGTTGAGCTCTGGAAACACCATATATTTT. The chain has TRBV19 and TRBJ1-3, with a tentative D call TRBD1 (6 bases). CDR3 size: 15 residues. The V gene's germline CDR1 is LNHDA and CDR2 SQIVND (reference sequence). V lost 9 bases and J lost 0, with 15 bases in between.

This clone showed up just a few times. This chain links TRBV12-3 or TRBV12-4 with TRBJ1-5; TRBD1 matches 7 bases. The CDR3 runs to 12 residues. V lost 6 bases and J lost 16; bases outside the gene matches: 12. The chain's CDR3 is CASRSGTEIHHF. CDR3 nucleotide sequence: TGTGCCAGCAGGTCCGGGACAGAGATACATCATTTT.

CDR3 bases: TGCGCCAGCAGCCAAGTACAGGTGGGGCCCTACGAGCAGTACTTC. Translation: CASSQVQVGPYEQYF. The chain is built from TRBV4-1 and TRBJ2-7, with D possibly TRBD1 on 5 matching bases. Germline CDR1 reads MGHRA; CDR2 reads YSYEKL. V lost 1 base, J lost 2 bases, and 12 bases lay in between. The CDR3 has 15 residues.

The gene calls are TRBV5-6 and TRBJ2-5; D perhaps matches TRBD2 (5 bases). Trimming shortened V by 3 bases and J by 5 bases, and 14 bases separated the two germline ends. The germline gives CDR1 SGHDT, CDR2 YYEEEE. CDR3 size: 14 residues. The CDR3 DNA reads TGTGCCAGCAGCTCCCCCCGGACTGAGGAGACCCAGTACTTC. Its translation: CASSSPRTEETQYF.

The chain recombines TRBV30 with TRBJ1-5; no clear D. Trimming took off 0 bases at V and 0 bases at J, with 3 bases between the two ends. The CDR3 sequence is 13 residues long. Germline CDR1 reads GTSNPN; CDR2 reads SVGIG (reference sequence). The CDR3: CAWSVLSNQPQHF. The CDR3, as DNA: TGTGCCTGGAGTGTACTTAGCAATCAGCCCCAGCATTTT.

This chain connects TRBV11-2 to TRBJ2-7; TRBD1 might be the D (6 bases). V dropped 8 bases and J dropped 2 bases, with 16 bases sitting between them. CDR3 length: 14 residues. CDR1 SGHAT and CDR2 FQNNGV come from the germline V gene. The CDR3, as DNA: TGTGCCAGCGGGCGAGAGAGGGGGACCTACGAGCAGTACTTC. Amino acids: CASGRERGTYEQYF.

This chain's CDR3 is CASSAWQGVGNQPQHF. The DNA for the CDR3 is TGTGCCAGCAGTGCCTGGCAGGGGGTTGGCAATCAGCCCCAGCATTTT. V usage is TRBV2 and J usage is TRBJ1-5; 7 positions agree with TRBD1. The CDR3 consists of 16 residues. Trimming took 4 bases from V and 2 from J; bases not matched to a gene: 8. CDR1 is SNHLY and CDR2 is FYNNEI in the germline V gene. Using reference TRBV2 and TRBJ1-5 for the parts outside the CDR3, the full variable domain is EPEVTQTPSHQVTQMGQEVILRCVPISNHLYFYWYRQILGQKVEFLVSFYNNEISEKSEIFDDQFSVERPDGSNFTLKIRSTKLEDSAMYFCASSAWQGVGNQPQHFGDGTRLSIL.

The gene calls are TRBV30 and TRBJ2-2; 8 positions match TRBD1. The V and J ends lost 0 bases and 6 bases, in that order; junction bases with no gene match: 0. There are 13 residues in the CDR3. Germline V CDR1 and CDR2: GTSNPN, SVGIG (reference sequence). CDR3 protein: CAWSVQGAGELFF. In DNA, the CDR3 is TGTGCCTGGAGTGTACAGGGGGCCGGGGAGCTGTTTTTT.

The J gene is TRBJ2-3, the V gene TRBV21-1; whether TRBD2, the table's D call, matches the DNA was not checked. TRBV21-1 is described as a pseudogene. This CDR3 region has 15 residues. The CDR3 loop is CASSKEASGGDTQYF. CDR3 bases: TGTGCCAGCAGCAAAGAGGCTAGCGGGGGAGATACGCAGTATTTT.

This chain uses TRBV10-3 with TRBJ1-6; no clear D gene. CDR3 length: 14 residues. With 3 bases removed from V and 9 bases from J, the gap between germline ends came to 12 bases. From germline, CDR1 is ENHRY and CDR2 SYGVKD. The CDR3 DNA reads TGTGCCATCAGTGAAAACTTACGAGGTTCACCCCTCCACTTT. Amino acids: CAISENLRGSPLHF.

V is TRBV28 and J is TRBJ1-3, with a tentative D call TRBD1 (5 bases). Germline V gene lookup returns CDR1 MDHEN and CDR2 SYDVKM. Between the trimmed V and J ends, which lost 6 bases and 9 bases, there was a span of 15 bases. This CDR3 is built from 13 residues. The CDR3 DNA reads as TGTGCCAGCAGCCAGGACAAGCCAGTCACCATATATTTT. This translates into CASSQDKPVTIYF.

The chain links TRBV19 to TRBJ2-6; D call uncertain. V lost 7 bases, J lost 1 base, and 5 bases lay in between. Germline loops: CDR1 LNHDA, CDR2 SQIVND (reference sequence). The CDR3 loop spans 13 amino acids. CDR3 sequence reads: CASTVSGANVLTF. The DNA for the CDR3 is TGTGCCAGTACAGTGTCTGGGGCCAACGTCCTGACTTTC.

The chain couples TRBV7-2 to TRBJ2-5; TRBD1 matches at 7 bases. The germline V gene has CDR1 SGHTA and CDR2 FQGNSA. V lost 2 bases, J lost 9 bases, and 9 bases stayed unmatched. This CDR3 is built from 14 residues. The CDR3 bases are TGTGCCAGCAGCTTAAAGGGGGCGGAAAGGGCCCAGTACTTC. Its translation is CASSLKGAERAQYF. The whole variable domain, remainder taken from reference TRBV7-2 and TRBJ2-5, is GAGVSQSPSNKVTEKGKDVELRCDPISGHTALYWYRQSLGQGLEFLIYFQGNSAPDKSGLPSDRFSAERTGGSVSTLTIQRTQQEDSAVYLCASSLKGAERAQYFGPGTRLLVL.

This chain uses TRBV18 with TRBJ1-2; TRBD1 matches at 10 bases. The CDR3 loop spans 13 amino acids. Germline assignment: CDR1 KGHSH and CDR2 LQKENI. J was trimmed by 5 bases and V by 4 bases; bases with no gene match: 1. In nucleotides, the CDR3 is TGTGCCAGCTCACAGGGACAGGGGTATGGCTACACCTTC. This gives the protein CASSQGQGYGYTF.

A word on this clone: Other DNA sequences from this sample encode an identical CDR3 as well. The chain has TRBV24-1 and TRBJ1-6; tentative D call: TRBD1 (5 bases). Germline assignment: CDR1 KGHDR and CDR2 SFDVKD. This CDR3 contains 14 residues. The V end was cut by 4 bases, the J end by 7 bases, with 10 bases between. CDR3 region: CATSEPTENSPLHF. The CDR3 bases are TGTGCCACCAGTGAACCGACAGAAAATTCACCCCTCCACTTT.

This chain uses TRBV5-4 with TRBJ1-1; tentatively, D is TRBD1 (5 bases). This CDR3 is 15 amino acids long. Germline V gene lookup returns CDR1 SGHNT and CDR2 YYREEE (reference sequence). V shed 0 bases and J shed 7 bases, with 16 bases lying between them. The CDR3 bases are TGTGCCAGCAGCTTGGCCGGGGGGAATTCCGGTGAAGCTTTCTTT. The encoded protein is CASSLAGGNSGEAFF.